This T cell receptor (beta chain) was sequenced during a study of human T cells and chemical hapten exposure (dated by TCRdb to about 2021). Study-wide context: For sensitization, 2% DPC in acetone was applied to a roughly 2 cm by roughly 2 cm area of upper inner arm skin. The libraries were sequenced as a pool, and the TCR yield per sample differed mostly because of small variations in library volumes within the pool. Roughly 30 alopecia patients provided blood for TCR sequencing at one to four time points (pre-sensitization, 2, 6 and 24 weeks). Peripheral blood TCR repertoire changes were tracked in vivo in alopecia patients during primary and secondary sensitization to the hapten diphenylcyclopropenone (DPC). Blood samples were taken from patients before sensitization (week 0) and at 2, 6 and about 24 weeks after DPC sensitization. The mostly female patient cohort included alopecia areata with under or over 50% scalp involvement, alopecia totalis and alopecia universalis. Patch tests used Finn chambers with 0.01% DPC on the upper back, scored after 6 days by International Contact Dermatitis Research Group standards. Patients additionally received weekly therapeutic DPC doses to the scalp throughout the approximately 25-week study period.

Read against the paper, the sample's time point label means: patch test 2, 6 weeks after DPC sensitization. In the paper's terms, the treatment or condition label means: therapeutic diphenylcyclopropenone sensitization with weekly scalp DPC. At every patch-test visit, the blood draw took place before the patch test was put on. To be eligible, patients had to be aged 18 to 70, diagnosed with alopecia and judged suitable for DPC therapy, while pregnant patients were excluded. Total RNA was extracted from unfractionated whole blood collected in Tempus Blood RNA tubes. Library generation was performed with RACE. TCRdb names NextSeq 500 as the instrument used. During library preparation, unique molecular identifiers were attached to individual cDNA molecules so that TCRs could be counted quantitatively and reproducibly. From each blood RNA sample, both TCR alpha and TCR beta chains were sequenced. Per the authors' processing: Samples had a median of about 90,000 TCRs, with a range from about 23,224 to 750,000. The Decombinator software suite was used to annotate the V, J and CDR3 of the TCR reads. Every sample was subsampled to the same number of TCRs (28,000) for the PS versus PT1 abundance plots. TCRs were defined as expanded if absent before sensitization and observed at least eight times at the 2-week time point. Using fastp at Q25 and MiXCR, TCRdb reprocessed the public reads and kept productive beta chains. Every CDR3 protein is listed once, alongside the most common genes and DNA of its rows. None of the V and J calls come from the authors' own analysis; TCRdb made them. Here the sample has over 85,000 distinct CDR3 sequences; approximately 8.6% occur a single time. Just over 2% of the sample belongs to the ten largest clones.

Ten or more counts support this clonotype. Its antigen specificity is not known. No clone much larger than this one lies a single base away; base qualities are absent. The germline V gene (reference sequence) yields DFQATT for CDR1 and SNEGSKA for CDR2. V is trimmed back by 1 base and J by 4 bases, and the junction contains 5 bases that no gene match accounts for. From cysteine to phenylalanine, the CDR3 is 14 amino acids long. CDR3 DNA only is kept here, 42 bases in frame from base 1. The paper as a whole reports these results and caveats: Because all patients had alopecia, a presumed autoimmune disease, the immune response of the patients might differ from that of healthy individuals. Patch test score was positively correlated with the number of PT1 expanded TCRs, with significance at thresholds 8, 16 and 32 but not at 4. DPC sensitization did not change the number of TCRs with a frequency above 1 in 1000, and there was no evidence of changes in global repertoire structure. After repeated subsampling, the strength of the expansion versus patch-test correlation and the threshold at which it became significant changed. Expanded TCRs formed significantly more large CDR3 similarity clusters than pre-sensitization or healthy control sets, consistent with antigen-driven responses.

Material: whole blood, obtained in connection with sensitization to the hapten diphenylcyclopropenone (DPC). The source of this sequence is a woman aged 40 to 55 with alopecia areata. Some clones in this sample may be carry-over from other donors' samples. The chain is made from TRBV20-1 and TRBJ2-5, with 8 bases in between that match TRBD1. The CDR3 region reads CSARAWTGLETQYF. The DNA is as follows: TGCAGTGCTAGAGCCTGGACAGGGTTAGAGACCCAGTACTTC.